One and the same sample provided the 32 T cell receptor beta chains below, sequenced in a study of CD8 T cells in Susac syndrome. RNA was extracted with the RNeasy kit, and a quantity of about 0.45 to 1 ug was reverse transcribed using random hexamers. TCRdb independently ran MiXCR on the immunoSEQ multiplex PCR reads; one entry per CDR3 protein. The sample has roughly 160,000 distinct CDR3 sequences, approximately 95% seen once. The sample consisted of CD4+ T cells from PBMCs. The receptor source for this set is a human donor with Susac syndrome.

The chain employs TRBV4-2 and TRBJ2-1; TRBD1 aligns across 9 bases. Trimming took 5 bases from V and 6 from J; bases not matched to a gene: 5. CDR3 length: 14 residues. The germline gives CDR1 LGHNA, CDR2 YNFKEQ. The CDR3 spells CASSAGTGTNEQFF. CDR3 nucleotides: TGTGCCAGCAGCGCCGGGACAGGGACCAATGAGCAGTTCTTC.

J is TRBJ2-3 and V is TRBV20-1; possibly TRBD1 for D (5 bases). V lost 3 bases, J lost 0 bases, and 13 bases lay in between. Germline V gene sequence: CDR1 DFQATT, CDR2 SNEGSKA (reference sequence). The CDR3 is made up of 15 amino acids. This CDR3 is CSASWGLSSTDTQYF. The CDR3 region has the DNA TGCAGTGCTAGCTGGGGCCTATCGAGCACAGATACGCAGTATTTT.

V usage is TRBV7-2 and J usage is TRBJ2-5, with TRBD2 identical over 10 bases. Unmatched junction bases numbered 11, after V lost 5 bases and J lost 5 bases. The CDR3 totals 16 residues. Germline V gene sequence: CDR1 SGHTA, CDR2 FQGNSA. In nucleotides, the CDR3 is TGTGCCAGCAGCCCCCACGGAGCGGGGGGGCGGGAGACCCAGTACTTC. It is translated as CASSPHGAGGRETQYF. The full variable domain, in which reference TRBV7-2 and TRBJ2-5 provide the parts outside the CDR3, is GAGVSQSPSNKVTEKGKDVELRCDPISGHTALYWYRQSLGQGLEFLIYFQGNSAPDKSGLPSDRFSAERTGGSVSTLTIQRTQQEDSAVYLCASSPHGAGGRETQYFGPGTRLLVL.

A note on this clonotype: A junction boundary mismatches the germline segment, possibly from a read error. The CDR3 nucleotides read TGCAGCGTTGTGGGGGCCGACTCGGGCTTT. It encodes CSVVGADSGF. The gene calls are TRBV29-1 and TRBJ1-1; tentative D call: TRBD1 (6 bases). This CDR3 contains 10 residues. Germline-derived CDR1 and CDR2 are SQVTM and ANQGSEA.

V and J are TRBV7-9 and TRBJ2-7, with D hard to call. V was cut by 0 bases and J by 1 base, with 4 bases left in between. Germline V gene lookup returns CDR1 SEHNR and CDR2 FQNEAQ (reference sequence). The CDR3 loop spans 13 amino acids. CDR3 region: CASSLAQSYEQYF. CDR3 nucleotide sequence: TGTGCCAGCAGCTTAGCGCAGTCCTACGAGCAGTACTTC. Full variable domain (rest looked up from reference TRBV7-9 and TRBJ2-7): DTGVSQNPRHKITKRGQNVTFRCDPISEHNRLYWYRQTLGQGPEFLTYFQNEAQLEKSRLLSDRFSAERPKGSFSTLEIQRTEQGDSAMYLCASSLAQSYEQYFGPGTRLTVT.

The chain is built from TRBV20-1 and TRBJ1-2, with D unclear. Germline CDR1 and CDR2: DFQATT and SNEGSKA (reference sequence). The V and J ends lost 0 bases and 8 bases respectively, with 4 bases between them. CDR3 length: 10 amino acids. Here the CDR3 DNA reads TGCAGTGCTAGAGATGACGGCTACACCTTC. It is translated as CSARDDGYTF.

This sequence joins TRBV5-6 and TRBJ2-1; D not resolved. The CDR3 consists of 16 residues. V shed 4 bases and J shed 8 bases, with 22 bases lying between them. Germline-derived CDR1 and CDR2 are SGHDT and YYEEEE. Here the CDR3 reads CASSPRRLWAEDEQFF. CDR3 sequence (DNA): TGTGCCAGCAGCCCCCGCCGTTTGTGGGCAGAAGATGAGCAGTTCTTC.

The chain employs TRBV5-1 and TRBJ2-1; 9 nucleotides match TRBD2. The CDR3 sequence is 18 residues long. CDR1 is SGHRS and CDR2 is YFSETQ in the germline V gene. V was clipped by 0 bases and J by 3 bases; unmatched bases: 10. CDR3 bases: TGCGCCAGCAGCTTGGTTGTTAGCGGGAGTTGGGGCTACAATGAGCAGTTCTTC. Amino acid sequence: CASSLVVSGSWGYNEQFF.

The CDR3 loop is CSAAQTISGNTIYF. The CDR3 DNA reads as TGCAGCGCCGCTCAGACTATCTCTGGAAACACCATATATTTT. The V gene is TRBV29-1, the J gene TRBJ1-3; D gene uncertain. This CDR3 has 14 residues. The V gene lost 7 bases and the J gene lost 0 bases, with 13 bases spanning the gap. The germline gives CDR1 SQVTM, CDR2 ANQGSEA.

The V and J genes are TRBV18 and TRBJ2-6; weak D call: TRBD1 (6 bases). The CDR3 runs 16 residues. Trimming pared 4 bases from V and 7 bases from J, leaving 17 bases between. From germline, CDR1 is KGHSH and CDR2 LQKENI. CDR3 bases: TGTGCCAGCTCACGCTTCTCCACACAGGGAGCCAACGTCCTGACTTTC. Amino acid sequence: CASSRFSTQGANVLTF.

V gene TRBV29-1 combines with J gene TRBJ2-1; 7 nucleotides agree with TRBD2. This CDR3 has 15 amino acids. Trimming cost V 5 bases and J 6 bases; bases outside gene matches: 13. Germline CDR1 SQVTM, CDR2 ANQGSEA. The CDR3: CSVPRGGPGGNEQFF. CDR3 in DNA: TGCAGCGTTCCGAGGGGCGGGCCGGGGGGCAATGAGCAGTTCTTC.

The CDR3 bases are TGTGCCAGCAGCTTAGTCCCTAGCGGGAGGCATGAGCAGTTCTTC. The encoded protein is CASSLVPSGRHEQFF. The genes are TRBV7-9 and TRBJ2-1; 11 nucleotides match TRBD2. V was clipped by 1 base and J by 8 bases; unmatched bases: 4. CDR3 length: 15 amino acids. From germline, CDR1 is SEHNR and CDR2 FQNEAQ (reference sequence).

The gene calls are TRBV18 and TRBJ2-2, with D tentatively TRBD1 or TRBD2 (5 bases each). The CDR3 runs 15 residues. The V end was cut by 5 bases, the J end by 1 base, with 11 bases between. Germline values: CDR1 KGHSH, CDR2 LQKENI. As DNA, the CDR3 is TGTGCCAGCTCATCCGCAGGGAGGAACACCGGGGAGCTGTTTTTT. It specifies CASSSAGRNTGELFF.

V is TRBV20-1 and J is TRBJ2-5, with 9 bases identical to TRBD2. The V gene's germline CDR1 is DFQATT and CDR2 SNEGSKA (reference sequence). Trimming took 2 bases from V and 0 from J; bases not matched to a gene: 10. The length of the CDR3 is 17 residues. Written as DNA, the CDR3 is TGCAGTGCTAGATCCGAACGGCCTAGCGGGAACCAAGAGACCCAGTACTTC. Translated, it gives CSARSERPSGNQETQYF.

The rearrangement links TRBV6-5 to TRBJ2-5; D gene uncertain. From germline, CDR1 is MNHEY and CDR2 SVGAGI. V shed 4 bases and J shed 2 bases, with 14 bases lying between them. The CDR3 covers 15 residues. The CDR3 here is CASSFLRTIQETQYF. CDR3 bases: TGTGCCAGCAGTTTTCTGAGGACGATACAAGAGACCCAGTACTTC.

The CDR3 region has the DNA TGTGCCAGCAGTAGGGACAGGGGTCTTTTCGAGCAGTACTTC. Encoded protein: CASSRDRGLFEQYF. J is TRBJ2-7 and V is TRBV6-5, with TRBD1 matching 10 bases. The CDR3 sequence is 14 residues long. Germline CDR1 and CDR2: MNHEY and SVGAGI. Trimming cost V 5 bases and J 6 bases; bases outside gene matches: 7.

J is TRBJ2-6 and V is TRBV9; D ambiguous. The CDR3 is made up of 16 amino acids. Germline V gene data show CDR1 as SGDLS and CDR2 as YYNGEE. V lost 0 bases to trimming and J lost 0 bases, with 7 bases between them. This CDR3 reads CASSVGQLSGANVLTF. The CDR3 region has the DNA TGTGCCAGCAGCGTAGGGCAGCTCTCTGGGGCCAACGTCCTGACTTTC.

V usage is TRBV7-9 and J usage is TRBJ2-1; no definite D call. This CDR3 comprises 12 residues. CDR1 is SEHNR and CDR2 is FQNEAQ in the germline V gene (reference sequence). Trimming took 7 bases from V and 15 from J, leaving 19 bases between them. The CDR3 here is CASTSQAEAGFF. In nucleotides, the CDR3 is TGTGCCAGCACCTCCCAGGCCGAAGCTGGGTTCTTC.

The CDR3 nucleotides are TGTGCCAGCAGCTTGCCCGGGGGGCAAGACAATGAGCAGTTCTTC. The encoded protein is CASSLPGGQDNEQFF. J is TRBJ2-1 and V is TRBV5-4; maybe TRBD2 (7 bases). This CDR3 contains 15 residues. The V gene lost 1 base and the J gene lost 5 bases, with 13 bases spanning the gap. CDR1 is SGHNT, CDR2 YYREEE, per germline (reference sequence).

V usage is TRBV7-2 and J usage is TRBJ2-5; tentative D call: TRBD2 (6 bases). Germline V gene data show CDR1 as SGHTA and CDR2 as FQGNSA. Trimming cost V 5 bases and J 6 bases, with 16 bases left between them. The CDR3 consists of 14 residues. The CDR3 sequence: CASSETSSFQTQYF. The CDR3 DNA follows: TGTGCCAGCAGCGAGACTAGTTCCTTCCAGACCCAGTACTTC.

The rearrangement uses TRBV5-1 and TRBJ1-1; unclear D gene. The CDR3 length is 16 residues. Trimming took off 0 bases at V and 0 bases at J, with 12 bases between the two ends. Germline values: CDR1 SGHRS, CDR2 YFSETQ. The CDR3 is CASSLAAGSMNTEAFF. The DNA for the CDR3 is TGCGCCAGCAGCTTGGCCGCAGGCAGCATGAACACTGAAGCTTTCTTT.

The chain employs TRBV29-1 and TRBJ2-1; D call uncertain. CDR3 length: 10 amino acids. Germline CDR1 SQVTM, CDR2 ANQGSEA. Trimming removed 5 bases from V and 8 bases from J, with 7 bases in between. Here the CDR3 reads CSVWFYEQFF. CDR3 in DNA: TGCAGCGTTTGGTTCTATGAGCAGTTCTTC.

The rearrangement links TRBV6-1 to TRBJ2-7; 13 bases fit TRBD2. This CDR3 contains 17 residues. The ends lost 5 bases at V and 0 bases at J; junction bases unmatched: 7. CDR1 MNHNS and CDR2 SASEGT come from the germline V gene. CDR3: CASSTGLAGVLSYEQYF. The CDR3, as DNA: TGTGCCAGCAGTACCGGACTAGCGGGAGTCCTCTCCTACGAGCAGTACTTC.

CDR3 nucleotides: TGTGCCAGCAGGGGACAGGGAGCTCGGGATGAGCAGTTCTTC. Encoded protein: CASRGQGARDEQFF. This rearrangement joins TRBV12-3 or TRBV12-4 to TRBJ2-1; 9 bases are a match to TRBD1. The CDR3 spans 14 residues. The trim removed 6 bases at V and 8 bases at J, leaving 8 bases unmatched.

This chain uses TRBV18 with TRBJ1-2, with TRBD1 identical over 7 bases. This CDR3 is built from 14 residues. With 4 bases clipped from V and 1 base from J, the junction kept 3 bases outside the gene matches. CDR1 and CDR2 (germline): KGHSH, LQKENI. The CDR3 protein is CASSRDSLNYGYTF. CDR3 sequence (DNA): TGTGCCAGCTCACGGGACAGTCTTAACTATGGCTACACCTTC.

The chain uses TRBV12-3 or TRBV12-4 and TRBJ2-3, with D perhaps TRBD2 (5 bases). The CDR3 has 15 residues. V dropped 2 bases and J dropped 3 bases, with 12 bases sitting between them. CDR3 loop: CASSLSGSPTDTQYF. The CDR3, as DNA: TGTGCCAGCAGTTTATCGGGAAGCCCGACAGATACGCAGTATTTT.

The J gene is TRBJ2-1, the V gene TRBV30; 7 bases line up with TRBD1. J gave up 9 bases and V 1 base, and 6 bases lay outside the gene matches. This CDR3 region has 13 residues. Per the germline V gene, CDR1 is GTSNPN and CDR2 is SVGIG (reference sequence). As DNA, the CDR3 is TGTGCCTGGAGTGGACAGGGTTTAGGTGAGCAGTTCTTC. This translates into CAWSGQGLGEQFF.

This rearrangement joins TRBV11-1 to TRBJ1-1, with D possibly being TRBD1 (5 bases). CDR3 length: 15 residues. V was cut by 2 bases and J by 0 bases, with 10 bases left in between. Per the germline V gene, CDR1 is SGHAT and CDR2 is FQDESV (reference sequence). The CDR3 sequence: CASSLRGRMNTEAFF. The CDR3 DNA reads TGTGCCAGCAGCTTAAGGGGAAGGATGAACACTGAAGCTTTCTTT.

This rearrangement joins TRBV29-1 to TRBJ2-3; weak D call: TRBD2 (5 bases). Per germline, CDR1 SQVTM and CDR2 ANQGSEA. Trimming stripped 8 bases from V and 6 bases from J, with 24 bases between. The CDR3 covers 15 residues. In DNA, the CDR3 is TGCAGCTACGCACAGTTGGTCGGGGTCCCTGATACGCAGTATTTT. Translation: CSYAQLVGVPDTQYF.

The chain uses TRBV19 and TRBJ1-2; D might be TRBD1 (5 bases). Trimming cost V 2 bases and J 2 bases, with 9 bases left between them. Germline CDR1 and CDR2: LNHDA and SQIVND (reference sequence). There are 14 residues in the CDR3. CDR3 DNA sequence: TGTGCCAGTAGTATAACTCCAGGGAACTATGGCTACACCTTC. Translated, it gives CASSITPGNYGYTF.

The rearrangement joins TRBV29-1 to TRBJ2-5; D may correspond to TRBD1 or TRBD2 (5 bases each). Between the trimmed V and J ends, which lost 7 bases and 3 bases, there was a span of 12 bases. Germline V CDR1 and CDR2: SQVTM, ANQGSEA. This CDR3 is 12 amino acids long. The chain's CDR3 is CSAGDGKETQYF. The CDR3 nucleotides read TGCAGCGCCGGGGACGGAAAAGAGACCCAGTACTTC.

The chain employs TRBV28 and TRBJ2-1; D is perhaps TRBD1 (5 bases). The length of the CDR3 is 13 residues. Germline values: CDR1 MDHEN, CDR2 SYDVKM. V dropped 4 bases and J dropped 8 bases, with 12 bases sitting between them. Here the CDR3 DNA reads TGTGCCAGCAGTTGGGCAGGGTTGGATGAGCAGTTCTTC. Translating it yields CASSWAGLDEQFF.